This is a list of T cell receptor beta chains from one sample in a study of shared clonotypes between healthy human individuals. Produced via immunoSEQ multiplex PCR; TCRdb's table is partial and in-frame only. The sample lists some 480,000 clones, 65% to 80% occurring once. The material sequenced was PBMCs. Receptor source: a woman in her thirties or forties in good health. Some clones in this sample may be carry-over from other donors' samples. The CDR3 runs from the conserved cysteine through the conserved F or W. Each record gives: clone size, CDR3 length, J gene, V gene, D gene, CDR3 DNA, CDR3 protein. D genes are given only for firm matches. The listing skips clone size in some rows; elsewhere it reads once, few, many or a size class.

clone size: .; CDR3 length: 12; J gene: TRBJ2-7; V gene: TRBV2; D gene: .; CDR3 DNA: TGTGCCAGCAGGGGGGCGAGGTACGAGCAGTACTTC; CDR3 protein: CASRGARYEQYF
clone size: .; CDR3 length: 15; J gene: TRBJ2-5; V gene: TRBV2; D gene: TRBD1; CDR3 DNA: TGTGCCAGCAGCCTATCCCGGACAGGGTCGGAGACCCAGTACTTC; CDR3 protein: CASSLSRTGSETQYF
clone size: .; CDR3 length: 14; J gene: TRBJ2-7; V gene: TRBV18; D gene: .; CDR3 DNA: TGTGCCAGCTCACCACCGGAGAAGGTCTACGAGCAGTACTTC; CDR3 protein: CASSPPEKVYEQYF
clone size: .; CDR3 length: 13; J gene: TRBJ1-1; V gene: TRBV5-5; D gene: .; CDR3 DNA: TGTGCCAGCAGCACCCCTACAGGGACTGAAGCTTTCTTT; CDR3 protein: CASSTPTGTEAFF
clone size: .; CDR3 length: 15; J gene: TRBJ1-3; V gene: TRBV5-1; D gene: TRBD1; CDR3 DNA: TGCGCCAGCAGCTTCAGGGGGTCGGCTGGAAACACCATATATTTT; CDR3 protein: CASSFRGSAGNTIYF
clone size: .; CDR3 length: 15; J gene: TRBJ2-2; V gene: TRBV7-9; D gene: .; CDR3 DNA: TGTGCCAGCAGCTTAAGGGGGGGCAACACCGGGGAGCTGTTTTTT; CDR3 protein: CASSLRGGNTGELFF
clone size: few; CDR3 length: 14; J gene: TRBJ2-7; V gene: TRBV11-1; D gene: .; CDR3 DNA: TGTGCCAGCAGCCCCATCGGGCTTTCCTACGAGCAGTACTTC; CDR3 protein: CASSPIGLSYEQYF
clone size: .; CDR3 length: 15; J gene: TRBJ1-2; V gene: TRBV11-2; D gene: TRBD1; CDR3 DNA: TGTGCCAGCAGTTCAACCCCACAGGGGGCTTATGGCTACACCTTC; CDR3 protein: CASSSTPQGAYGYTF
clone size: .; CDR3 length: 14; J gene: TRBJ2-2; V gene: TRBV5-6; D gene: .; CDR3 DNA: TGTGCCAGCAGGGGGACGCGGAACACCGGGGAGCTGTTTTTT; CDR3 protein: CASRGTRNTGELFF
clone size: .; CDR3 length: 18; J gene: TRBJ2-2; V gene: TRBV25-1; D gene: .; CDR3 DNA: TGTGCCAGCAGTGCTCAGGGGGTCGGACTAGGTAACACCGGGGAGCTGTTTTTT; CDR3 protein: CASSAQGVGLGNTGELFF
clone size: .; CDR3 length: 15; J gene: TRBJ1-6; V gene: TRBV5-6; D gene: TRBD1; CDR3 DNA: TGTGCCAGCAGCTTTGGAACAGGGGGGAATTCGGCCCTCCACTTT; CDR3 protein: CASSFGTGGNSALHF
clone size: .; CDR3 length: 13; J gene: TRBJ2-7; V gene: TRBV5-6; D gene: .; CDR3 DNA: TGTGCCAGCAGCTTGGATCGGGGCGACGAGCAGTACTTC; CDR3 protein: CASSLDRGDEQYF
clone size: .; CDR3 length: 13; J gene: TRBJ1-4; V gene: TRBV30; D gene: .; CDR3 DNA: TGTGCCTGGAGTGCCCGGGGGACTGAAAAACTGTTTTTT; CDR3 protein: CAWSARGTEKLFF
clone size: few; CDR3 length: 16; J gene: TRBJ2-1; V gene: TRBV11-3; D gene: TRBD2; CDR3 DNA: TGTGCCAGCAGCCTATACGGGACTAGCGGCTACAATGAGCAGTTCTTC; CDR3 protein: CASSLYGTSGYNEQFF
clone size: .; CDR3 length: 14; J gene: TRBJ1-1; V gene: TRBV5-1; D gene: TRBD1; CDR3 DNA: TGCGCCAGCAGCTGGACAGGGGGCGGGACTGAAGCTTTCTTT; CDR3 protein: CASSWTGGGTEAFF
clone size: .; CDR3 length: 19; J gene: TRBJ2-4; V gene: TRBV5-6; D gene: TRBD2; CDR3 DNA: TGTGCCAGCAGCTTGGGTAGGGGACTAGCGGGAGTCCGGCGAGGCATTCAGTACTTC; CDR3 protein: CASSLGRGLAGVRRGIQYF
clone size: .; CDR3 length: 15; J gene: TRBJ1-3; V gene: TRBV19; D gene: .; CDR3 DNA: TGTGCCAGTAGTATTGCAGCGCGCTCTGGAAACACCATATATTTT; CDR3 protein: CASSIAARSGNTIYF
clone size: .; CDR3 length: 15; J gene: TRBJ2-2; V gene: TRBV6-4; D gene: TRBD2; CDR3 DNA: TGTGCCAGCAGCTCACTAGCGGGAGCCTCCGGGGAGCTGTTTTTT; CDR3 protein: CASSSLAGASGELFF
clone size: .; CDR3 length: 15; J gene: TRBJ1-2; V gene: TRBV9; D gene: TRBD1; CDR3 DNA: TGTGCCAGCAGCGTAGAAGGGACAGAAAAATATGGCTACACCTTC; CDR3 protein: CASSVEGTEKYGYTF
clone size: .; CDR3 length: 13; J gene: TRBJ1-2; V gene: TRBV11-2; D gene: .; CDR3 DNA: TGTGCCAGTAGCTTAGATCGCCAGGGCATGGCCACCTTC; CDR3 protein: CASSLDRQGMATF
clone size: .; CDR3 length: 13; J gene: TRBJ2-5; V gene: TRBV2; D gene: TRBD2; CDR3 DNA: TGTGCCAGCAGGGGGGGGAGACTGGAGACCCAGTACTTC; CDR3 protein: CASRGGRLETQYF
clone size: once; CDR3 length: 14; J gene: TRBJ2-7; V gene: TRBV18; D gene: .; CDR3 DNA: TGTGCCAGCTCTGGGGACCCAGGGAATTACGAGCAGTACTTC; CDR3 protein: CASSGDPGNYEQYF
clone size: .; CDR3 length: 13; J gene: TRBJ2-7; V gene: TRBV18; D gene: .; CDR3 DNA: TGTGCCAGCGGGGGCCCTGAATCCTACGAGCAGTACTTC; CDR3 protein: CASGGPESYEQYF
clone size: few; CDR3 length: 17; J gene: TRBJ1-4; V gene: TRBV5-5; D gene: .; CDR3 DNA: TGTGCCAGCAGTTTCGGGACATCTGGGTCTCTCGGAGAAAAACTGTTTTTT; CDR3 protein: CASSFGTSGSLGEKLFF
clone size: .; CDR3 length: 12; J gene: TRBJ2-7; V gene: TRBV28; D gene: TRBD2; CDR3 DNA: TGTGCCAGCGCTAGCGGGGACTACGAGCAGTACTTC; CDR3 protein: CASASGDYEQYF
clone size: many; CDR3 length: 17; J gene: TRBJ2-5; V gene: TRBV7-2; D gene: TRBD2; CDR3 DNA: TGTGCCAGCAGCACAGCCGGGACTAGCGGGAGTGGAGAGACCCAGTACTTC; CDR3 protein: CASSTAGTSGSGETQYF
clone size: .; CDR3 length: 14; J gene: TRBJ2-5; V gene: TRBV6-5; D gene: .; CDR3 DNA: TGTGCCAGCAGTTACTCGAGTAGGACGGAGACCCAGTACTTC; CDR3 protein: CASSYSSRTETQYF
clone size: .; CDR3 length: 17; J gene: TRBJ2-5; V gene: TRBV5-1; D gene: .; CDR3 DNA: TGCGCCAGCAGCCTCCGGACAGCCGAAAGACTCCAAGAGACCCAGTACTTC; CDR3 protein: CASSLRTAERLQETQYF
clone size: .; CDR3 length: 16; J gene: TRBJ1-1; V gene: TRBV18; D gene: TRBD1; CDR3 DNA: TGTGCCAGCTCACCAAGCGGACGGACAGGCCACACTGAAGCTTTCTTT; CDR3 protein: CASSPSGRTGHTEAFF
clone size: .; CDR3 length: 11; J gene: TRBJ2-7; V gene: TRBV11-2; D gene: .; CDR3 DNA: TGTGCCAGCAGCGCTTCCTACGAGCAGTACTTC; CDR3 protein: CASSASYEQYF
clone size: .; CDR3 length: 16; J gene: TRBJ1-5; V gene: TRBV2; D gene: TRBD1; CDR3 DNA: TGTGCCAGCAGGGGAATACAGGGGACCCCTTATCAGCCCCAGCATTTT; CDR3 protein: CASRGIQGTPYQPQHF
clone size: once; CDR3 length: 15; J gene: TRBJ2-1; V gene: TRBV11-3; D gene: TRBD1; CDR3 DNA: TGTGCCAGCAGCTTAGGGGACAGCTCCTACAATGAGCAGTTCTTC; CDR3 protein: CASSLGDSSYNEQFF
clone size: once; CDR3 length: 14; J gene: TRBJ2-7; V gene: TRBV28; D gene: TRBD2; CDR3 DNA: TGTGCCAGCAGTTTAAGGCGGGAGACCTACGAGCAGTACTTC; CDR3 protein: CASSLRRETYEQYF
clone size: .; CDR3 length: 19; J gene: TRBJ1-4; V gene: TRBV27; D gene: .; CDR3 DNA: TGTGCCAGCAGTTTATCGCCCCCGGTGGGGTGGGTGGCTAATGAAAAACTGTTTTTT; CDR3 protein: CASSLSPPVGWVANEKLFF
clone size: .; CDR3 length: 14; J gene: TRBJ2-7; V gene: TRBV5-1; D gene: TRBD1; CDR3 DNA: TGCGCCAGCAGCATCGGGACAGGGTCCCACGAGCAGTACTTC; CDR3 protein: CASSIGTGSHEQYF
clone size: .; CDR3 length: 14; J gene: TRBJ2-5; V gene: TRBV28; D gene: .; CDR3 DNA: TGTGCCAGCAGTTTTAGTTCCAGGGAAGAGACCCAGTACTTC; CDR3 protein: CASSFSSREETQYF
clone size: .; CDR3 length: 17; J gene: TRBJ2-6; V gene: TRBV18; D gene: .; CDR3 DNA: TGTGCCAGCTCACCGCGGGACGGTAGCTCTGGGGCCAACGTCCTGACTTTC; CDR3 protein: CASSPRDGSSGANVLTF
clone size: .; CDR3 length: 14; J gene: TRBJ2-7; V gene: TRBV27; D gene: .; CDR3 DNA: TGTGCCAGCAGTTTGAGACAGGAGGACTACGAGCAGTACTTC; CDR3 protein: CASSLRQEDYEQYF
clone size: once; CDR3 length: 13; J gene: TRBJ1-2; V gene: TRBV28; D gene: .; CDR3 DNA: TGTGCCAGCAGTTGGGGCGGACATCTTGGCTACACCTTC; CDR3 protein: CASSWGGHLGYTF
clone size: .; CDR3 length: 13; J gene: TRBJ1-1; V gene: TRBV4-3; D gene: .; CDR3 DNA: TGCGCCAGCAGCGAAGGAAGCGTCACTGAAGCTTTCTTT; CDR3 protein: CASSEGSVTEAFF
clone size: few; CDR3 length: 13; J gene: TRBJ2-2; V gene: TRBV9; D gene: .; CDR3 DNA: TGTGCCAGCAGCCTAGTGAGCGGTGGGGAGCTGTTTTTT; CDR3 protein: CASSLVSGGELFF
clone size: .; CDR3 length: 16; J gene: TRBJ2-2; V gene: TRBV7-9; D gene: .; CDR3 DNA: TGTGCCAGCAGACCAGGGGCCGCGGCGAACACCGGGGAGCTGTTTTTT; CDR3 protein: CASRPGAAANTGELFF
clone size: .; CDR3 length: 16; J gene: TRBJ1-5; V gene: TRBV6-6; D gene: TRBD1; CDR3 DNA: TGTGCCAGCAGCACCCCCCAGGGGGGTAGCAATCAGCCCCAGCATTTT; CDR3 protein: CASSTPQGGSNQPQHF
clone size: .; CDR3 length: 13; J gene: TRBJ1-2; V gene: TRBV15; D gene: TRBD1; CDR3 DNA: TGTGCCACCAGCAGGGGGACAGGCTATGGCTACACCTTC; CDR3 protein: CATSRGTGYGYTF
clone size: once; CDR3 length: 14; J gene: TRBJ2-3; V gene: TRBV7-9; D gene: TRBD2; CDR3 DNA: TGTGCCAGCAGCTTATCTAGCGGGAGAGATACGCAGTATTTT; CDR3 protein: CASSLSSGRDTQYF
clone size: .; CDR3 length: 15; J gene: TRBJ2-5; V gene: TRBV5-1; D gene: TRBD2; CDR3 DNA: TGCGCCAGCAGCTTGGCCCAGCGGGAGTGGGAGACCCAGTACTTC; CDR3 protein: CASSLAQREWETQYF